These T cell receptor beta chains were read from a single sample in a study of T-cell memory formation after mild COVID-19. TCRdb re-derived calls from the 5' RACE reads in MiXCR, one entry per CDR3 protein. The profile shows 470,000 or so distinct CDR3 sequences, around 17% of them singletons. Sequencing used PBMCs or a T cell subset sorted from them (not recorded which). Source of these receptors: a man aged 18-30 years who had mild COVID-19 (a few samples of this study predate the infection). Cell type and time point are not known. CDR3s include the opening cysteine and the closing phenylalanine or tryptophan. D genes are given only for firm matches. Clone size, where shown, is once, few, many, or a class for clones that have expanded.

TRBD1 TRBJ1-4 TRBV7-9 . TGTGCCAGCAGCTTAGTACAGGGGGCGCCTAATGAAAAACTGTTTTTT CASSLVQGAPNEKLFF
TRBD1 TRBJ2-1 TRBV12-3/TRBV12-4 few TGTGCCAGCAGCCCTAGACAGGGAAAAAACTACAATGAGCAGTTCTTC CASSPRQGKNYNEQFF
. TRBJ2-2 TRBV28 few TGTGCCAGCAGCTTAGGGGGAACGAGGACCGGGGAGCTGTTTTTT CASSLGGTRTGELFF
. TRBJ2-1 TRBV4-1 . TGCGCCAGCAGCCAAGGGGGCGCAGATCTCGGGGTGCAGTTCTTC CASSQGGADLGVQFF
. TRBJ2-1 TRBV9 few TGTGCCAGCAGCGTCCGACCGGGACCCCTCTCCTACAATGAGCAGTTCTTC CASSVRPGPLSYNEQFF
. TRBJ2-2 TRBV7-2 . TGTGCCAGCAGCTTACCGGTAACCGGGGAGCTGTTTTTT CASSLPVTGELFF
. TRBJ2-2 TRBV3-1 . TGTGCCAGCAGCCAAGATCTGGACACCGGGGAGCTGTTTTTT CASSQDLDTGELFF
. TRBJ2-3 TRBV18 . TGTGCCAGCTCACCCCTGGGGGGCTTCACAGATACGCAGTATTTT CASSPLGGFTDTQYF
. TRBJ2-1 TRBV12-3/TRBV12-4 many TGTGCCAGCAGTTTAAATGAGCAGTTCTTC CASSLNEQFF
TRBD1 TRBJ2-5 TRBV12-3/TRBV12-4 many TGTGCCAGCAGTTGGGGGACAGGGGGAGAGACCCAGTACTTC CASSWGTGGETQYF
. TRBJ2-7 TRBV12-3/TRBV12-4 . TGTGCCAGCAGTTCGGACTGGTCCTACGAGCAGTACTTC CASSSDWSYEQYF
TRBD2 TRBJ2-3 TRBV20-1 . TGCAGTGCTAGAGATGGCGGCGGACTAGCGGGGAAAATCACAGATACGCAGTATTTT CSARDGGGLAGKITDTQYF
. TRBJ1-1 TRBV7-6 once TGTGCCAGCAGCTTAGGCGGGGGGAATGAAGCTTTCTTT CASSLGGGNEAFF
. TRBJ1-1 TRBV20-1 . TGCAGTGCCGATCGCAGAACCCTAGGGTCTGAAGCTTTCTTT CSADRRTLGSEAFF
. TRBJ2-4 TRBV6-2/TRBV6-3 few TGTGCCAGCAGTTACGGGGGAGCCAAAAACATTCAGTACTTC CASSYGGAKNIQYF
. TRBJ1-1 TRBV4-1 . TGCGCCAGCAGCGAAAGGGAAAGGAGGTTCGCTGAAGCTTTCTTT CASSERERRFAEAFF
. TRBJ1-3 TRBV12-3/TRBV12-4 few TGTGCCAGCAGACTGCCGACGGAGAGCTCTGGAAACACCATATATTTT CASRLPTESSGNTIYF
. TRBJ1-2 TRBV9 few TGTGCCAGCAGCGCCGGGACGGACGGTTATGGCTACACCTTC CASSAGTDGYGYTF
. TRBJ2-3 TRBV7-6 . TGTGCCAGCAGCCCCCGCCAGAGGATAGGCACAGATACGCAGTATTTT CASSPRQRIGTDTQYF
. TRBJ2-1 TRBV18 . TGTGCCAGCTCACCAACGGTGGGGGGTCTCAATGAGCAGTTCTTC CASSPTVGGLNEQFF
. TRBJ2-1 TRBV5-6 few TGTGCCAGCAGCGGCCGGTTAACGACAACTTACAATGAGCAGTTCTTC CASSGRLTTTYNEQFF
. TRBJ1-1 TRBV4-1 . TGCGCCAGCAGCCAAGGGCTCAGGGGAGCCAGGAACACTGAAGCTTTCTTT CASSQGLRGARNTEAFF
TRBD1 TRBJ1-2 TRBV18 . TGTGCCAGCTCACCGAACAGGGGTGGCTATGGCTACACCTTC CASSPNRGGYGYTF
. TRBJ1-6 TRBV7-2 few TGTGCCAGCAGCTTCAGGGGTGGTGATTCACCCCTCCACTTT CASSFRGGDSPLHF
TRBD2 TRBJ2-1 TRBV10-3 few TGTGCCATCAGCGGGACTAGCGGGGGACTTTACAATGAGCAGTTCTTC CAISGTSGGLYNEQFF
. TRBJ2-7 TRBV18 few TGTGCCAGCTCACCGAGGCCGAAGGTCGCCTACGAGCAGTACTTC CASSPRPKVAYEQYF
TRBD1 TRBJ2-5 TRBV5-1 . TGCGCCAGCAGCCAGCAGACAGGGTCATTATCGGAGACCCAGTACTTC CASSQQTGSLSETQYF
TRBD1 TRBJ2-2 TRBV5-1 few TGCGCCAGCAGCCCGAGACAGGGAAGTAACACCGGGGAGCTGTTTTTT CASSPRQGSNTGELFF
TRBD2 TRBJ2-1 TRBV7-2 . TGTGCCAGCAGCCCACAGAGCGGGGGGTACAATGAGCAGTTCTTC CASSPQSGGYNEQFF
TRBD2 TRBJ2-5 TRBV12-3/TRBV12-4 . TGTGCCAGCAGCCGAAATGCGGCGGGGGGGGAGACCCAGTACTTC CASSRNAAGGETQYF
. TRBJ2-1 TRBV5-6 many TGTGCCAGCAGCTTCATTTACAATGAGCAGTTCTTC CASSFIYNEQFF
. TRBJ2-2 TRBV7-2 once TGTGCCAGCAGCCCCGGGATCCGATTTAACACCGGGGAGCTGTTTTTT CASSPGIRFNTGELFF
TRBD1 TRBJ1-2 TRBV6-5 few TGTGCCAGCAGCAGGGACAGCGGTTTCTGGTATGGCTACACCTTC CASSRDSGFWYGYTF
. TRBJ2-1 TRBV27 few TGTGCCAGCAGTGCGGGGACACTGTCCTACAATGAGCAGTTCTTC CASSAGTLSYNEQFF
. TRBJ2-7 TRBV19 . TGTGCCAGTAGTATAGCCGGGGTGAACTACGAGCAGTACTTC CASSIAGVNYEQYF
TRBD1 TRBJ1-6 TRBV19 . TGTGCCAGTCGCAGCGGACAGGGAGGGGTACCCCTCCACTTT CASRSGQGGVPLHF
. TRBJ1-2 TRBV4-1 . TGCGCCAGCAGTCAAGCCGCAGGGACCCAAGGCTATGGCTACACCTTC CASSQAAGTQGYGYTF
. TRBJ1-3 TRBV2 . TGTGCCAGCAGTGACTGGGACATGCTCACCTCTGGAAACACCATATATTTT CASSDWDMLTSGNTIYF
. TRBJ1-2 TRBV6-1 few TGTGCCAGCAGTGAATCTGATTGGCCCGGCTACACCTTC CASSESDWPGYTF
TRBD2 TRBJ2-1 TRBV19 . TGTGCCAGTAGTATAGCGCCTAGCGGGTTCTATGAGCAGTTCTTC CASSIAPSGFYEQFF
. TRBJ1-1 TRBV29-1 . TGCAGCGTTTGGTGGGGGGTTAATGAAGCTTTCTTT CSVWWGVNEAFF
. TRBJ2-5 TRBV11-2 few TGTGCCAGCAGCCATTACAGGACTGGGCAAGAGACCCAGTACTTC CASSHYRTGQETQYF
. TRBJ1-2 TRBV7-2 few TGTGCCAGCAGCTTAGCGAAGGCCATGGGGTATGGCTACACCTTC CASSLAKAMGYGYTF
TRBD1 TRBJ2-1 TRBV20-1 . TGCAGTGCTAGAGGAGAGACAGGGGTTTCGGATGAGCAGTTCTTC CSARGETGVSDEQFF
. TRBJ1-2 TRBV7-6 few TGTGCCAGCAGCTTCGGGCTGGGGTCCTATGGCTACACCTTC CASSFGLGSYGYTF
TRBD1 TRBJ1-5 TRBV20-1 . TGCAGTGCTAGAGACCGGGCCGGGACAGGGCGGCCCCAGCATTTT CSARDRAGTGRPQHF
. TRBJ1-1 TRBV20-1 few TGCAGTGCTGGGGTCTGGACCCACACTGAAGCTTTCTTT CSAGVWTHTEAFF
TRBD2 TRBJ2-1 TRBV4-2 few TGTGCCAGCAGCCCGGGCGGGGGGCTATTTTCCAATGAGCAGTTCTTC CASSPGGGLFSNEQFF
TRBD1 TRBJ1-6 TRBV20-1 . TGCAGTGCTGCCGGGACAGGGCGGTCACCCCTCCACTTT CSAAGTGRSPLHF
. TRBJ1-1 TRBV12-3/TRBV12-4 few TGTGCCAGCAGCCCCCTCGGATCGGGCACTGAAGCTTTCTTT CASSPLGSGTEAFF